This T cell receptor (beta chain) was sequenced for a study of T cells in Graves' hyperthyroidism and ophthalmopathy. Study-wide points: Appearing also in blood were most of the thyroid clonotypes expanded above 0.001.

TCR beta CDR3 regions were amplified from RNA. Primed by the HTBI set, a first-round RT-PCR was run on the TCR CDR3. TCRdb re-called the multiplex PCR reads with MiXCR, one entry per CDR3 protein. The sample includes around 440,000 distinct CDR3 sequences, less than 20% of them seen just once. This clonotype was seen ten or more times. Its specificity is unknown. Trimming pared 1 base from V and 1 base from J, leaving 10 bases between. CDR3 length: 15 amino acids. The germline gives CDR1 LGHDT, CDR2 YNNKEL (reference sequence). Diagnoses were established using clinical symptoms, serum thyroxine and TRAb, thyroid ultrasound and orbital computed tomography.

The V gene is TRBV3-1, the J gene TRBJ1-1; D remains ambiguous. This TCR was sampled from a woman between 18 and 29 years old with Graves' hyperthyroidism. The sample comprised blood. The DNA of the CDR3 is TGTGCCAGCAGCCAAGTAAGGACGGCGAACACTGAAGCTTTCTTT. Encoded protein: CASSQVRTANTEAFF.